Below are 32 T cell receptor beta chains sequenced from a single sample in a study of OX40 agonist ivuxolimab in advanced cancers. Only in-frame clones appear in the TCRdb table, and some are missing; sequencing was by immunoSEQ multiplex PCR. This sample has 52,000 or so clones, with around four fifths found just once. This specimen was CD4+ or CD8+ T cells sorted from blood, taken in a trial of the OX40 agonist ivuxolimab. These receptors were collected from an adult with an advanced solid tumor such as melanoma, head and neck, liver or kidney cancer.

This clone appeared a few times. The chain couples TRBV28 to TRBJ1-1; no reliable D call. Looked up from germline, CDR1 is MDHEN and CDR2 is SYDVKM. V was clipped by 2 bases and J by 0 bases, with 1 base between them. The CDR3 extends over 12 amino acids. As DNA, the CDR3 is TGTGCCAGCAGTTTAATGAACACTGAAGCTTTCTTT. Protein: CASSLMNTEAFF. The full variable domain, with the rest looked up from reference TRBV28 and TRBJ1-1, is DVKVTQSSRYLVKRTGEKVFLECVQDMDHENMFWYRQDPGLGLRLIYFSYDVKMKEKGDIPEGYSVSREKKERFSLILESASTNQTSMYLCASSLMNTEAFFGQGTRLTVV.

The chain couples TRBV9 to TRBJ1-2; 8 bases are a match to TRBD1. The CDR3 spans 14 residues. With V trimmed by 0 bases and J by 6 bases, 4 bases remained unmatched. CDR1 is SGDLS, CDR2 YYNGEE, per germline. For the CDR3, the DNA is TGTGCCAGCAGCGTAGAGGCAGGGGGCCATGGCTACACCTTC. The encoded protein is CASSVEAGGHGYTF.

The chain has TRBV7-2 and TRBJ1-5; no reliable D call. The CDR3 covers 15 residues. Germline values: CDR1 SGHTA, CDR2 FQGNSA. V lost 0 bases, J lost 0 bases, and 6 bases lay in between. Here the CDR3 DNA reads TGTGCCAGCAGCTTAGCGGGGAATAGCAATCAGCCCCAGCATTTT. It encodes CASSLAGNSNQPQHF. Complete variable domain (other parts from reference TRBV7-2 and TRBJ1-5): GAGVSQSPSNKVTEKGKDVELRCDPISGHTALYWYRQSLGQGLEFLIYFQGNSAPDKSGLPSDRFSAERTGGSVSTLTIQRTQQEDSAVYLCASSLAGNSNQPQHFGDGTRLSIL.

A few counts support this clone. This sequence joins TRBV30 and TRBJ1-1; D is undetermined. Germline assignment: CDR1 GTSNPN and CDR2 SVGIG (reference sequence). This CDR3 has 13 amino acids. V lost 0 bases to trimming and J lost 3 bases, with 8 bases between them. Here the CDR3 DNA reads TGTGCCTGGAGTGTTCATAGGGACACTGAAGCTTTCTTT. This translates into CAWSVHRDTEAFF.

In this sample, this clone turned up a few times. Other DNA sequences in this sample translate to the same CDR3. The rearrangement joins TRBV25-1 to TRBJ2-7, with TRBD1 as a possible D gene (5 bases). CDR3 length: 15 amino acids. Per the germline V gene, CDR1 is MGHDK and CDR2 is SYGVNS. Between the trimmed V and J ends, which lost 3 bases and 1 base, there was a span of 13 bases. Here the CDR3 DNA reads TGTGCCAGCAGTGACCTAGGGGCAGATTCCTACGAGCAGTACTTC. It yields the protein CASSDLGADSYEQYF.

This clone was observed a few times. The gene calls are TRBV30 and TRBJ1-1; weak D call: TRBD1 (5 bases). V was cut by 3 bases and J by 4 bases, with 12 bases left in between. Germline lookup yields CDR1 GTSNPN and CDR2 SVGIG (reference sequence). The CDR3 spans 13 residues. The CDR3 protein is CAWRWGSGTEAFF. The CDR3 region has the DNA TGTGCCTGGAGGTGGGGGTCGGGCACTGAAGCTTTCTTT.

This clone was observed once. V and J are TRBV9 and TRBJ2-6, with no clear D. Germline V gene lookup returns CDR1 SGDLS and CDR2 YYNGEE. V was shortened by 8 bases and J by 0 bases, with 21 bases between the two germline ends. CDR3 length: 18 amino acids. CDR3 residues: CASSLGGPGLSGANVLTF. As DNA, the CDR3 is TGTGCCAGTTCCCTAGGCGGCCCGGGCCTCTCTGGGGCCAACGTCCTGACTTTC.

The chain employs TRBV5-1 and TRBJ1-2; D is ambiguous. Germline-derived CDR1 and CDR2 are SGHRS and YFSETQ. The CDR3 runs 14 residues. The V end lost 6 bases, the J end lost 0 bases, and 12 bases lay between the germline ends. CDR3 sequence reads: CASTNLQANYGYTF. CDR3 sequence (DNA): TGCGCCAGCACTAATCTGCAAGCTAACTATGGCTACACCTTC.

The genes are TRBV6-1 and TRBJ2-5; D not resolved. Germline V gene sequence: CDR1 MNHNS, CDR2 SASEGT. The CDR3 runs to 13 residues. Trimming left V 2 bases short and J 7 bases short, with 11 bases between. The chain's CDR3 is CASSESGLGTQYF. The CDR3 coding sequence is TGTGCCAGCAGTGAATCTGGGTTAGGGACCCAGTACTTC.

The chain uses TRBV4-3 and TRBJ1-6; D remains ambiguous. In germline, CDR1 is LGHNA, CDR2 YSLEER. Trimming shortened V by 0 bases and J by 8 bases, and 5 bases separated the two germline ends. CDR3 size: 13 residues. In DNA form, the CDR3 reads TGCGCCAGCAGCCAAGAGTGGGATTCACCCCTCCACTTT. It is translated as CASSQEWDSPLHF.

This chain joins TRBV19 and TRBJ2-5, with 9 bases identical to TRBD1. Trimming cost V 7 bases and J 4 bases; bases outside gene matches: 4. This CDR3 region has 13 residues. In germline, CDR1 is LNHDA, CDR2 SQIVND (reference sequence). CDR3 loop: CASKGQGGETQYF. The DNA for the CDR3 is TGTGCCAGTAAGGGACAGGGCGGAGAGACCCAGTACTTC.

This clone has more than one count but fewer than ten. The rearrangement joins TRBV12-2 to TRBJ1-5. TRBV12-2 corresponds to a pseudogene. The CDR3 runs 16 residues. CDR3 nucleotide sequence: TGTGCAAGTCGCTTAGCGTCCACGTATAGCAATCAGCCCCAGCATTTT. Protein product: CASRLASTYSNQPQHF.

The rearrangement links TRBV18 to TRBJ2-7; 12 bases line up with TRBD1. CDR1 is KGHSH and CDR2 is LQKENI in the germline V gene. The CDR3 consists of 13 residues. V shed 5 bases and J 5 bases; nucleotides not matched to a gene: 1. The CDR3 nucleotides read TGTGCCAGCTCAGGGACAGGGGGCAACGAGCAGTACTTC. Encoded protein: CASSGTGGNEQYF.

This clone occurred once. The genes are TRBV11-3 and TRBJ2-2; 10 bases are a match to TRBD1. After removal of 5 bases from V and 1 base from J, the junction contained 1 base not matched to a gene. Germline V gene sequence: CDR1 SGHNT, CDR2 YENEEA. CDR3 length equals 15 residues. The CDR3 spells CASSRTGGNTGELFF. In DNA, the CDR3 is TGTGCCAGCAGCCGGACAGGGGGGAACACCGGGGAGCTGTTTTTT.

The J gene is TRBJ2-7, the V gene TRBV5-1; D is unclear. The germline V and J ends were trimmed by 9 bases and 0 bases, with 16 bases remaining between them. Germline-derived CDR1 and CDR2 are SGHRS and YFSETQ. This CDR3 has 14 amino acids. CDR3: CATAKDPSSYEQYF. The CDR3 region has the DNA TGCGCCACCGCCAAAGATCCCTCCTCCTACGAGCAGTACTTC.

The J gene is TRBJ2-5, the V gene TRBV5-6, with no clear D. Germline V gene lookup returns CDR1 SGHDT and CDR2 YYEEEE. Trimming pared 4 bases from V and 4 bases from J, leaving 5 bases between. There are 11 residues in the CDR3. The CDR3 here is CASSARETQYF. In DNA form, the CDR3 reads TGTGCCAGCAGCGCGAGAGAGACCCAGTACTTC.

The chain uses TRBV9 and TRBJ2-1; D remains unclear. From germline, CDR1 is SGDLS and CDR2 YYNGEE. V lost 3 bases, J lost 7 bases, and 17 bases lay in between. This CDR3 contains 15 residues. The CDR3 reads CASSALTDMGNEQFF. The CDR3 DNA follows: TGTGCCAGCAGCGCCCTCACCGATATGGGAAATGAGCAGTTCTTC. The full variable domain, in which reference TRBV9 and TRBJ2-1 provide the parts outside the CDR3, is DSGVTQTPKHLITATGQRVTLRCSPRSGDLSVYWYQQSLDQGLQFLIQYYNGEERAKGNILERFSAQQFPDLHSELNLSSLELGDSALYFCASSALTDMGNEQFFGPGTRLTVL.

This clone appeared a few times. The CDR3 DNA is TGCGCCAGCAGCCAAGAACAGGGGTACGAGCAGTACTTC. Amino acid sequence: CASSQEQGYEQYF. V is TRBV4-3 and J is TRBJ2-7, with 7 bases identical to TRBD1. The germline V gene has CDR1 LGHNA and CDR2 YSLEER. J was trimmed by 4 bases and V by 0 bases; bases with no gene match: 0. The CDR3 sequence is 13 residues long.

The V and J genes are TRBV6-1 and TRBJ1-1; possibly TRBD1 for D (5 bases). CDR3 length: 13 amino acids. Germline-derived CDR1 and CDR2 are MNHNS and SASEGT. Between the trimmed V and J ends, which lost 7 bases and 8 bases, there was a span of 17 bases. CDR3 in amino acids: CASKRFARDEAFF. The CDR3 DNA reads TGTGCCAGCAAACGTTTCGCGCGGGACGAAGCTTTCTTT.

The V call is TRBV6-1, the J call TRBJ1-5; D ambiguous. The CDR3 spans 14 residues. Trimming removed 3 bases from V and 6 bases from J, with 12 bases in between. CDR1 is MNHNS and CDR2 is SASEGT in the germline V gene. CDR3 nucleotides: TGTGCCAGCAGTGACGTGGGAGGGTTTCAGCCCCAGCATTTT. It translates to CASSDVGGFQPQHF.

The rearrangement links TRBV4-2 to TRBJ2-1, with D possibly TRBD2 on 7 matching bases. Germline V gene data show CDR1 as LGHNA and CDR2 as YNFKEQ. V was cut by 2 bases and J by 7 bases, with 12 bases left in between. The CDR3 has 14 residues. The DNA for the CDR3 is TGTGCCAGCAGCCAACGCAGGGGAGGGAATGAGCAGTTCTTC. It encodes CASSQRRGGNEQFF.

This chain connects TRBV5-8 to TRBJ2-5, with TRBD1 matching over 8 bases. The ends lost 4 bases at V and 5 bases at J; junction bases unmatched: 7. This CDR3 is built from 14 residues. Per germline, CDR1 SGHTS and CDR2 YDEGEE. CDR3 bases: TGTGCCAGCAGCGCAGGACAGGGTGGGGAGACCCAGTACTTC. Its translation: CASSAGQGGETQYF.

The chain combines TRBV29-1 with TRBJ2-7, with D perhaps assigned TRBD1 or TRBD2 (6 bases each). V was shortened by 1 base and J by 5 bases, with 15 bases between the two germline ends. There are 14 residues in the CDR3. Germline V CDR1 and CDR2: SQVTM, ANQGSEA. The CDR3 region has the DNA TGCAGCGTTGAAGGGGAATCGGGGGCCGACGAGCAGTACTTC. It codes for CSVEGESGADEQYF.

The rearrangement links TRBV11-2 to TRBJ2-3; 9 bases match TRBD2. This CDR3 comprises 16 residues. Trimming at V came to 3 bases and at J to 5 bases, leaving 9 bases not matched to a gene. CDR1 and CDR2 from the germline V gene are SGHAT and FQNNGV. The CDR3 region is CASSFYSGGPRDTQYF. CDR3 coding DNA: TGTGCCAGCAGCTTTTATAGCGGGGGCCCACGAGATACGCAGTATTTT.

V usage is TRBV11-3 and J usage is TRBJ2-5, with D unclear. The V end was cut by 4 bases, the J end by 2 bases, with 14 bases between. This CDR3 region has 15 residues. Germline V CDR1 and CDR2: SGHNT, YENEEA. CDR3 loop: CASSSYWRAQETQYF. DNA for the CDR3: TGTGCCAGCAGCTCCTACTGGCGCGCACAAGAGACCCAGTACTTC. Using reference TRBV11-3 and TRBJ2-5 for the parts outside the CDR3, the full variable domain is EAGVVQSPRYKIIEKKQPVAFWCNPISGHNTLYWYLQNLGQGPELLIRYENEEAVDDSQLPKDRFSAERLKGVDSTLKIQPAELGDSAVYLCASSSYWRAQETQYFGPGTRLLVL.

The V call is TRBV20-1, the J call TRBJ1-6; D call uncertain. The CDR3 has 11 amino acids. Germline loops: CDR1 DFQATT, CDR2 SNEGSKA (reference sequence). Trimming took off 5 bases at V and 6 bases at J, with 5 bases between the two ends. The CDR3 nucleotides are TGCAGTGCTCCCAGTAATTCACCCCTCCACTTT. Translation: CSAPSNSPLHF.

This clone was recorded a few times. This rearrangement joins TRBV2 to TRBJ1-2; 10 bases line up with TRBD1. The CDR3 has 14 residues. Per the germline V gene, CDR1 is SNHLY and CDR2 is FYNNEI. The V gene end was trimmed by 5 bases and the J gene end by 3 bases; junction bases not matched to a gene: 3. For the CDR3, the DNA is TGTGCCAGCAGTTGGGGGACAGGGGACTATGGCTACACCTTC. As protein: CASSWGTGDYGYTF.

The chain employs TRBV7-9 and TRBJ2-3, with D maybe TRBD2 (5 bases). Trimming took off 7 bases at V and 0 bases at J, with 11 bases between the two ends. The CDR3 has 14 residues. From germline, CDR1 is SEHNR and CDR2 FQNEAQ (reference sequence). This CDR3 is CASIILVSTDTQYF. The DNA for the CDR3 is TGTGCCAGCATAATACTAGTTAGCACAGATACGCAGTATTTT.

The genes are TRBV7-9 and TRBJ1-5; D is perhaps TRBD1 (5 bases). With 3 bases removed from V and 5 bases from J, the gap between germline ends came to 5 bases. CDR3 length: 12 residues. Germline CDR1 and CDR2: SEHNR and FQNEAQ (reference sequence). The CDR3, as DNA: TGTGCCAGCAGCTTCAGGGATCAGCCCCAGCATTTT. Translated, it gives CASSFRDQPQHF.

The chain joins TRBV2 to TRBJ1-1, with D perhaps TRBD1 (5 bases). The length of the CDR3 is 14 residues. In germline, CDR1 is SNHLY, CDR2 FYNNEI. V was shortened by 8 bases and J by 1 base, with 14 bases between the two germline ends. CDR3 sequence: CASQSPQENTEAFF. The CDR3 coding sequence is TGTGCCAGCCAGTCGCCACAGGAGAACACTGAAGCTTTCTTT.

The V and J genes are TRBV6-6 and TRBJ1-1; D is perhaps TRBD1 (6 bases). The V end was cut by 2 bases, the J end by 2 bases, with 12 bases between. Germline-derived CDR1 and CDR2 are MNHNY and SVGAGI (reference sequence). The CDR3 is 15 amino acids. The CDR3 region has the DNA TGTGCCAGCAGTTACCCCAGGGGCTCAAACACTGAAGCTTTCTTT. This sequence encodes CASSYPRGSNTEAFF.

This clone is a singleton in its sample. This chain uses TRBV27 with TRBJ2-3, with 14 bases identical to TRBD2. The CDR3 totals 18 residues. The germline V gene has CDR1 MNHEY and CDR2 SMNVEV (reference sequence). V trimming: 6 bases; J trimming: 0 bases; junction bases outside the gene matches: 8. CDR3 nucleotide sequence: TGTGCCAGCAGCCCGGGACTAGCGGGGGTTGTAAGCACAGATACGCAGTATTTT. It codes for CASSPGLAGVVSTDTQYF.